These 8 T cell receptor beta chains were sequenced from one sample in a study of T cells in narcolepsy. Generated by immunoSEQ multiplex PCR, the TCRdb table keeps only in-frame clones and is missing some. The data hold 26,000 or so clones, with 75% to 85% observed a single time. The sample comprised CD45RA- memory CD4+ T cells from PBMCs. The receptor set was obtained from a human donor with narcolepsy.

The V and J genes are TRBV7-2 and TRBJ1-1, with 7 bases identical to TRBD1. After removal of 4 bases from V and 6 bases from J, the junction contained 8 bases not matched to a gene. CDR1 and CDR2 from the germline V gene are SGHTA and FQGNSA. The CDR3 is 14 amino acids. This CDR3 is CASSSYRGFAEAFF. The CDR3 nucleotides read TGTGCCAGCAGCTCCTACAGGGGTTTCGCTGAAGCTTTCTTT.

The CDR3 sequence: CASTPNTGELFF. The CDR3, as DNA: TGCGCCAGCACCCCGAACACCGGGGAGCTGTTTTTT. The chain recombines TRBV4-1 with TRBJ2-2; D is ambiguous. Germline V lookup: CDR1 MGHRA, CDR2 YSYEKL. This CDR3 has 12 residues. Deletions cut 7 bases from V and 0 bases from J, with 3 bases between.

This chain joins TRBV6-1 and TRBJ2-6; no reliable D call. The length of the CDR3 is 13 residues. The germline V and J ends were trimmed by 3 bases and 2 bases, with 2 bases remaining between them. CDR1 is MNHNS and CDR2 is SASEGT in the germline V gene. CDR3 in amino acids: CASSEAGANVLTF. The CDR3 DNA is TGTGCCAGCAGTGAGGCTGGGGCCAACGTCCTGACTTTC.

V and J are TRBV5-1 and TRBJ1-4; D ambiguous. Looked up from germline, CDR1 is SGHRS and CDR2 is YFSETQ. V lost 0 bases and J lost 0, with 9 bases in between. This CDR3 region has 16 residues. DNA of the CDR3: TGCGCCAGCAGCTTGGGATCGAGTGCAACTAATGAAAAACTGTTTTTT. Translating it yields CASSLGSSATNEKLFF.

This chain joins TRBV2 and TRBJ1-1; D perhaps matches TRBD1 (6 bases). Germline values: CDR1 SNHLY, CDR2 FYNNEI. Trimming left V 4 bases short and J 1 base short, with 7 bases between. The CDR3 length is 13 residues. CDR3 region: CASSGQENTEAFF. The CDR3 DNA is TGTGCCAGCAGTGGACAGGAGAACACTGAAGCTTTCTTT.

The chain links TRBV2 to TRBJ1-2, with 9 bases identical to TRBD1. The V segment lost 10 bases and the J segment 2 bases; nucleotides outside the gene matches: 5. Germline V gives CDR1 SNHLY, CDR2 FYNNEI. The CDR3 sequence is 13 residues long. This chain's CDR3 is CATKQGANYGYTF. DNA for the CDR3: TGTGCCACCAAACAGGGGGCAAACTATGGCTACACCTTC. The whole variable domain, filled in from reference TRBV2 and TRBJ1-2, reads EPEVTQTPSHQVTQMGQEVILRCVPISNHLYFYWYRQILGQKVEFLVSFYNNEISEKSEIFDDQFSVERPDGSNFTLKIRSTKLEDSAMYFCATKQGANYGYTFGSGTRLTVV.

The chain carries TRBV2 and TRBJ2-2; tentative D call: TRBD2 (6 bases). Germline V CDR1 and CDR2: SNHLY, FYNNEI. The CDR3 consists of 14 residues. Deletions cut 7 bases from V and 1 base from J, with 10 bases between. CDR3 nucleotide sequence: TGTGCCAGCAAAGCGGGCGGGAACACCGGGGAGCTGTTTTTT. It is translated as CASKAGGNTGELFF.

This chain links TRBV18 with TRBJ2-7; possible D gene TRBD1, 7 bases. The germline V gene has CDR1 KGHSH and CDR2 LQKENI. Trimming took off 3 bases at V and 5 bases at J, with 14 bases between the two ends. This CDR3 region has 14 residues. This CDR3 is CASSPRGVFDEQYF. CDR3 DNA sequence: TGTGCCAGCTCACCCAGGGGGGTCTTCGACGAGCAGTACTTC.